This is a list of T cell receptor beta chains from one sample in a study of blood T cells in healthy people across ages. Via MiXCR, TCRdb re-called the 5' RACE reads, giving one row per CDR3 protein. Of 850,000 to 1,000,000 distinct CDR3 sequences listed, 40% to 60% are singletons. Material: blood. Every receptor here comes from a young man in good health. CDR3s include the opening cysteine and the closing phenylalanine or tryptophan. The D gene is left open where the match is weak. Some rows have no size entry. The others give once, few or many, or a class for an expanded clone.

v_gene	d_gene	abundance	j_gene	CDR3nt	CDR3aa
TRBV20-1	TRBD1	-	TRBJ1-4	TGCAGTGCTAGAGATACAGGGGGAGCGACTAATGAAAAACTGTTTTTT	CSARDTGGATNEKLFF
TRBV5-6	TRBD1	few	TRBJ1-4	TGTGCCAGCAGCCTACGACAGGGGGCAAGGGAAAAACTGTTTTTT	CASSLRQGAREKLFF
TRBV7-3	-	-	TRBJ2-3	TGTGCCAGCAGCCGCCTTCAGGGTGCGACAGATACGCAGTATTTT	CASSRLQGATDTQYF
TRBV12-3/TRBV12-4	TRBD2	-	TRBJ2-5	TGTGCCAGCAGAGATTTGGGACTAGCTTTGGAGACCCAGTACTTC	CASRDLGLALETQYF
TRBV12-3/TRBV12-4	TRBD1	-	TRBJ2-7	TGTGCCAGCAGGGCCGGACAGGGGTCCTACGAGCAGTACTTC	CASRAGQGSYEQYF
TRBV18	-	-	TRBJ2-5	TGTGCCAGCTCATCAGAGGTGGAGCAGTACTTC	CASSSEVEQYF
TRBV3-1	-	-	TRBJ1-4	TGTGCCAGCAGCCATGGCAGCGGCGGGGAAAAACTGTTTTTT	CASSHGSGGEKLFF
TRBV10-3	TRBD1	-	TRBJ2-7	TGTGCCATCAGTTCCGGGACAGCGAGTTACGAGCAGTACTTC	CAISSGTASYEQYF
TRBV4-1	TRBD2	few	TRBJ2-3	TGCGCCAGCAGCCCCGGGGTAGCGGGGGCCACAGATACGCAGTATTTT	CASSPGVAGATDTQYF
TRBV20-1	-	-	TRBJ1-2	TGCAGTGCTAGTGGGCAGCTCACTAACTATGGCTACACCTTC	CSASGQLTNYGYTF
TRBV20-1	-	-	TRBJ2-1	TGCAGTGCTAGAGATCGGGAAGGGTCCAATGAGCAGTTCTTC	CSARDREGSNEQFF
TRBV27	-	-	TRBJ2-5	TGTGCCAGCAGTTTATCCTTTCTTGTTGAGACCCAGTACTTC	CASSLSFLVETQYF